This T cell receptor beta chain was captured by sequencing in a study of CD8+CD57+ T cells in acquired aplastic anemia. Trimming took off 4 bases at V and 5 bases at J, with 15 bases between the two ends. Germline V gene sequence: CDR1 MGHDK, CDR2 SYGVNS. The CDR3 length is 14 residues. The template used for profiling TCR beta VDJ and CDR3 was genomic DNA. MiXCR was run by TCRdb on the reads, yielding one entry per CDR3 protein. This table holds fewer than 250,000 distinct CDR3 sequences, around 46% found once. It was patients with CD8+CD57+ cell expansion by flow cytometry who were chosen for sequencing. Each patient gave a blood sample that was collected before any therapy had been received.

The receptor was isolated from a human donor with aplastic anemia. The specimen sequenced was sorted CD4+, CD8+, or CD8+CD57+ T cells (not recorded which) from PBMCs. The gene calls are TRBV25-1 and TRBJ2-7, with D perhaps TRBD1 or TRBD2 (5 bases each). CDR3 DNA: TGTGCCAGCAGTGGGGGACCGGGAATTGACGAGCAGTACTTC. Translation: CASSGGPGIDEQYF.